The subject of this entry is one T cell receptor beta chain. The antigen is not known. These data originate in a study of cytomegalovirus exposure and HLA in healthy donors. With 60 Vbeta and 13 Jbeta primers, the PCR was carried out. TCRdb's copy holds only in-frame clones and misses some; the assay was immunoSEQ multiplex PCR. The data contain about 140,000 clones, approximately 80% of them singletons. Study-wide results and caveats: In a later analysis, at a false discovery rate of 0.05, 15,000 to 20,000 TCR beta sequences were associated with HLA alleles. Information on immune exposure was restricted to one variable (CMV serostatus).

CDR3 size: 12 residues. V dropped 6 bases and J dropped 4 bases, with 10 bases sitting between them. Per germline, CDR1 MGHDK and CDR2 SYGVNS. The clonotype was recovered from a man aged 35-49 years in good health and CMV-seronegative. Sequences were obtained from PBMCs. The chain combines TRBV25-1 with TRBJ2-7; D perhaps matches TRBD1 (5 bases). CDR3: CASRHDRYEQYF. CDR3 DNA: TGTGCCAGCAGGCACGACAGATACGAGCAGTACTTC.